Shown below are 21 T cell receptor beta chains from a single sample sequenced in a study of T-cell memory formation after mild COVID-19. TCRdb analysed the 5' RACE reads with MiXCR anew, one entry per CDR3 protein. Among 65,000 to 90,000 distinct CDR3 sequences listed, approximately 15% were seen once. The sequencing input was PBMCs or a T cell subset sorted from them (not recorded which). Receptors originate from an adult woman who had mild COVID-19 (a few samples of this study predate the infection). Cell type and time point are not known.

The chain couples TRBV12-5 to TRBJ2-1; 9 nucleotides match TRBD1. In germline, CDR1 is LGHNT, CDR2 FRNRAP. CDR3 length: 17 amino acids. V dropped 6 bases and J dropped 5; count of bases not matched to a gene: 14. The CDR3 protein is CASGLPRTGGPNNEQFF. CDR3 coding DNA: TGTGCTAGTGGCCTCCCCCGTACAGGGGGCCCTAACAATGAGCAGTTCTTC.

CDR3 protein: CASSHPWNGLASNEQFF. DNA for the CDR3: TGCGCCAGCAGCCACCCTTGGAATGGGCTAGCGAGCAATGAGCAGTTCTTC. The chain combines TRBV4-1 with TRBJ2-1, with D possibly matching TRBD2 (6 bases). Trimming stripped 3 bases from V and 6 bases from J, with 21 bases between. The CDR3 runs to 17 residues. The germline V gene has CDR1 MGHRA and CDR2 YSYEKL.

This clonotype was picked up many times. V usage is TRBV4-3 and J usage is TRBJ2-7; possible D gene TRBD1, 6 bases. The length of the CDR3 is 13 residues. V lost 4 bases, J lost 3 bases, and 10 bases lay in between. Germline CDR1 and CDR2: LGHNA and YSLEER. The CDR3 is CASSRGQSYEQYF. The CDR3 nucleotides read TGCGCCAGCAGCCGCGGACAGAGCTACGAGCAGTACTTC.

This chain uses TRBV29-1 with TRBJ2-2; possibly TRBD1 for D (5 bases). CDR3 size: 13 residues. V was clipped by 4 bases and J by 6 bases, with 12 bases between them. Germline lookup yields CDR1 SQVTM and CDR2 ANQGSEA. CDR3 sequence: CSVVAGRAGELFF. DNA of the CDR3: TGCAGCGTTGTGGCAGGGCGCGCCGGGGAGCTGTTTTTT.

The chain has TRBV7-9 and TRBJ2-1; 11 nucleotides agree with TRBD2. Germline V gene data show CDR1 as SEHNR and CDR2 as FQNEAQ (reference sequence). Germline trimming cut 4 bases from V and 1 base from J; bases unmatched to any gene: 18. This CDR3 has 21 amino acids. The CDR3 loop is CASSSTLAGTSGGDSYNEQFF. CDR3 bases: TGTGCCAGCAGCTCCACTCTAGCCGGGACTAGCGGAGGGGATTCCTACAATGAGCAGTTCTTC.

The genes are TRBV11-2 and TRBJ2-1; either TRBD1 or TRBD2 may supply D (7 bases each). The V and J ends lost 5 bases and 6 bases respectively, with 20 bases between them. Germline V CDR1 and CDR2: SGHAT, FQNNGV. The CDR3 spans 16 residues. CDR3 protein: CASSPRSGGGGNEQFF. The CDR3 DNA reads TGTGCCAGCAGCCCCCGGTCAGGGGGGGGGGGCAATGAGCAGTTCTTC. Using reference TRBV11-2 and TRBJ2-1 for the parts outside the CDR3, the full variable domain is EAGVAQSPRYKIIEKRQSVAFWCNPISGHATLYWYQQILGQGPKLLIQFQNNGVVDDSQLPKDRFSAERLKGVDSTLKIQPAKLEDSAVYLCASSPRSGGGGNEQFFGPGTRLTVL.

The chain has TRBV24-1 and TRBJ1-5; D remains unclear. The CDR3 is made up of 15 amino acids. Germline CDR1 reads KGHDR; CDR2 reads SFDVKD. V shed 1 base and J shed 6 bases, with 12 bases lying between them. The CDR3 DNA sequence: TGTGCCACCAGTGATTTAGCAGAAGTCGGTCAGCCCCAGCATTTT. Encoded protein: CATSDLAEVGQPQHF.

The rearrangement links TRBV7-9 to TRBJ2-1, with 8 bases lining up with TRBD2. This CDR3 has 15 amino acids. Germline CDR1 and CDR2: SEHNR and FQNEAQ (reference sequence). The V segment lost 4 bases and the J segment 2 bases; nucleotides outside the gene matches: 4. The CDR3 nucleotides read TGTGCCAGCAGCTCTAGCGGGCACACCTACAATGAGCAGTTCTTC. Protein sequence: CASSSSGHTYNEQFF. Full variable domain (outside the CDR3, taken from reference TRBV7-9 and TRBJ2-1): DTGVSQNPRHKITKRGQNVTFRCDPISEHNRLYWYRQTLGQGPEFLTYFQNEAQLEKSRLLSDRFSAERPKGSFSTLEIQRTEQGDSAMYLCASSSSGHTYNEQFFGPGTRLTVL.

The chain uses TRBV24-1 and TRBJ1-2; D call uncertain. Trimming removed 3 bases from V and 6 bases from J, with 10 bases in between. Germline V lookup: CDR1 KGHDR, CDR2 SFDVKD. This CDR3 is built from 13 residues. Here the CDR3 reads CATSDELWDGYTF. DNA of the CDR3: TGTGCCACCAGTGATGAGCTGTGGGATGGCTACACCTTC.

The chain is built from TRBV10-3 and TRBJ2-2; possible D gene TRBD2, 6 bases. Trimming removed 0 bases from V and 4 bases from J, with 15 bases in between. Germline V gene data show CDR1 as ENHRY and CDR2 as SYGVKD. The CDR3 has 17 amino acids. CDR3 sequence (DNA): TGTGCCATCAGTGAGTCGCGACTAGTGGTTCCCACCGGGGAGCTGTTTTTT. Encoded protein: CAISESRLVVPTGELFF.

The table lists this clonotype with many counts. V gene TRBV2 combines with J gene TRBJ2-3; D is uncertain. Trimming left V 3 bases short and J 6 bases short, with 7 bases between. Germline CDR1 and CDR2: SNHLY and FYNNEI. The CDR3 spans 12 residues. The CDR3 DNA follows: TGTGCCAGCAGTGACCCCAGGGATACGCAGTATTTT. It is translated as CASSDPRDTQYF.

The sample holds a few counts of this clonotype. DNA for the CDR3: TGTGCCAGCAGCTTAGGGCCCTTGACAGGGACGGACTTCCTGCAGTTCTTC. Encoded protein: CASSLGPLTGTDFLQFF. This sequence joins TRBV7-9 and TRBJ2-1, with 7 bases identical to TRBD1. This CDR3 comprises 17 residues. Per the germline V gene, CDR1 is SEHNR and CDR2 is FQNEAQ (reference sequence). V dropped 1 base and J dropped 12; count of bases not matched to a gene: 18.

This clonotype has just a few counts. This chain uses TRBV20-1 with TRBJ2-7, with TRBD1 matching 7 bases. Germline CDR1 reads DFQATT; CDR2 reads SNEGSKA (reference sequence). CDR3 length: 14 amino acids. Trimming removed 3 bases from V and 0 bases from J; junction bases left unmatched: 5. The CDR3 DNA follows: TGCAGTGCTAGCGGACAGGTCATCTCCTACGAGCAGTACTTC. This sequence encodes CSASGQVISYEQYF.

The rearrangement links TRBV4-2 to TRBJ2-1; tentatively, D is TRBD2 (5 bases). CDR1 LGHNA and CDR2 YNFKEQ come from the germline V gene. V lost 1 base and J 2 bases, leaving 9 bases between the germline ends. There are 15 residues in the CDR3. This CDR3 is CASSQGSDPYNEQFF. The CDR3 DNA sequence: TGTGCCAGCAGCCAAGGTAGCGATCCCTACAATGAGCAGTTCTTC.

V and J are TRBV4-2 and TRBJ1-6, with 8 positions matching TRBD1. The ends lost 2 bases at V and 8 bases at J; junction bases unmatched: 8. Germline V gene lookup returns CDR1 LGHNA and CDR2 YNFKEQ. The CDR3 spans 16 residues. The CDR3 nucleotides are TGTGCCAGCAGCCAACTGACAGGGGTGGGGGATTCACCCCTCCACTTT. Translation: CASSQLTGVGDSPLHF.

DNA of the CDR3: TGTGCCAGCAGCTTAGGCAGAGCGGGAGGGAGCACCGGGGAGCTGTTTTTT. Amino acid sequence: CASSLGRAGGSTGELFF. This chain links TRBV7-8 with TRBJ2-2, with TRBD2 matching over 10 bases. V lost 1 base to trimming and J lost 4 bases; unmatched junction nucleotides: 6. This CDR3 is built from 17 residues. Germline V gene data show CDR1 as SGHVS and CDR2 as FQNEAQ.

This clonotype has more than one count but fewer than ten. The chain employs TRBV15 and TRBJ2-1, with 7 nucleotides matching TRBD1. Unmatched junction bases numbered 8, after V lost 0 bases and J lost 3 bases. The CDR3 is made up of 17 amino acids. The germline gives CDR1 LNHNV, CDR2 YYDKDF (reference sequence). CDR3 DNA: TGTGCCACCAGCAGAGAGCCAGACAGGGTAATCTACAATGAGCAGTTCTTC. It is translated as CATSREPDRVIYNEQFF.

This clonotype came up a few times. This chain joins TRBV7-9 and TRBJ2-7, with 11 bases that match TRBD2. The CDR3 sequence is 15 residues long. CDR1 is SEHNR, CDR2 FQNEAQ, per germline (reference sequence). V shed 0 bases, J shed 5 bases, and the junction held 3 bases outside the gene matches. For the CDR3, the DNA is TGTGCCAGCAGCTTAGCACTAGCGGGAGCCCACGAGCAGTACTTC. It encodes CASSLALAGAHEQYF.

The rearrangement uses TRBV5-5 and TRBJ2-3; TRBD2 is a possible D gene (6 bases). The CDR3 totals 13 residues. Germline V CDR1 and CDR2: SGHKS, YYEKEE (reference sequence). Trimming removed 5 bases at V and 2 bases at J, with 9 bases between. CDR3 DNA: TGTGCCAGCAGAAGGGAGGACACAGATACGCAGTATTTT. Its protein product is CASRREDTDTQYF.

This clonotype appeared a few times. The genes are TRBV20-1 and TRBJ2-3; 12 nucleotides match TRBD2. CDR3 length: 15 amino acids. V was pared by 5 bases and J by 4 bases, with 7 bases of the junction left unmatched. CDR1 DFQATT and CDR2 SNEGSKA come from the germline V gene (reference sequence). Here the CDR3 reads CSAVLAGGSPDTQYF. DNA of the CDR3: TGCAGTGCTGTCCTAGCGGGGGGGAGTCCAGATACGCAGTATTTT.

Remarks on this clonotype: One end of the junction fails to match germline, which may point to a read error. The chain recombines TRBV7-9 with TRBJ2-7; 7 bases line up with TRBD1. The CDR3 is made up of 11 amino acids. CDR1 and CDR2 (germline): SEHNR, FQNEAQ (reference sequence). The CDR3 DNA follows: TGTGCCAGCCATCTACAGGGGCCCCCCCACTTC. It codes for CASHLQGPPHF. Filled out from reference TRBV7-9 and TRBJ2-7, the complete variable domain reads DTGVSQNPRHKITKRGQNVTFRCDPISEHNRLYWYRQTLGQGPEFLTYFQNEAQLEKSRLLSDRFSAERPKGSFSTLEIQRTEQGDSAMYLCASHLQGPPHFGPGTRLTVT.